This T cell receptor beta chain appears in the sequencing data of a study of T cells in Graves' hyperthyroidism and ophthalmopathy. The source material, RNA transcripts, was used to amplify TCR beta CDR3 regions. HTBI primers were employed in a first-round RT-PCR of the TCR CDR3. One entry per CDR3 protein, called by TCRdb with MiXCR from the multiplex PCR reads. The sample records hundreds of thousands of distinct CDR3 sequences, around 15% being singletons. This clonotype has ten or more counts. The germline CDR1 and CDR2 sequences are GTSNPN and SVGIG (reference sequence). The CDR3 sequence is 14 residues long. V was clipped by 2 bases and J by 1 base, with 11 bases between them.

The receptor was isolated from a woman aged 50 to 65 with Graves' ophthalmopathy. Sample: blood. The chain couples TRBV30 to TRBJ1-1; no definite D call. The CDR3 nucleotides are TGTGCCTGGAGTAACATCGTGGCGAACACTGAAGCTTTCTTT. This gives the protein CAWSNIVANTEAFF.